This T cell receptor beta chain was recorded in a study of CD8 T cells in Susac syndrome. Random-hexamer reverse transcription was applied to roughly 0.5 to 1 ug RNA. It was immunoSEQ multiplex PCR that amplified TCR beta CDR3 across 54 Vbeta and 13 Jbeta. MiXCR, applied by TCRdb to the immunoSEQ multiplex PCR reads, yields one record per CDR3 protein. The table lists fewer than 350,000 distinct CDR3 sequences, about nine tenths of them singletons. Unmatched junction bases numbered 6, after V lost 2 bases and J lost 6 bases. The CDR3 spans 15 residues. The germline V gene encodes CDR1 SGHVS and CDR2 FQNEAQ.

Specimen: CD8+ T cells from PBMCs. The J gene is TRBJ2-1, the V gene TRBV7-8; 8 nucleotides agree with TRBD1. This TCR was sampled from a human donor with multiple sclerosis. In nucleotides, the CDR3 is TGTGCCAGCAGCTTACCAGGGGGCGGGTTCAATGAGCAGTTCTTC. It is translated as CASSLPGGGFNEQFF.